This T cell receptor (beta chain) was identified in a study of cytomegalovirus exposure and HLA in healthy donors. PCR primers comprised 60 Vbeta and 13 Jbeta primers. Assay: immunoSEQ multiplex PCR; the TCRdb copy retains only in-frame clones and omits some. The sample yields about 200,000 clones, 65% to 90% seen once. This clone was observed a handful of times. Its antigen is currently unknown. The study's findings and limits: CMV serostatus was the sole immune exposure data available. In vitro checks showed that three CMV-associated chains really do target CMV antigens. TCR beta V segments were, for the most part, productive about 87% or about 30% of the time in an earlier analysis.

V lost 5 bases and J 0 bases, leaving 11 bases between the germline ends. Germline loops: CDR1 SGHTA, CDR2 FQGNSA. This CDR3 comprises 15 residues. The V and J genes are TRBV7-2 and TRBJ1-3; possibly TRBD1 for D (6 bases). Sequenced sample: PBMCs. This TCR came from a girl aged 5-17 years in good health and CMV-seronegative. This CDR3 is CASSPGTSSGNTIYF. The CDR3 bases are TGTGCCAGCAGCCCCGGGACAAGCTCTGGAAACACCATATATTTT.